This is a list of T cell receptor beta chains from one sample in a study of OX40 agonist ivuxolimab in advanced cancers. Assay used: immunoSEQ multiplex PCR; TCRdb lists only in-frame clones, some missing. This table has more than 45,000 clones, 70% to 90% appearing once. This specimen consisted of CD4+ or CD8+ T cells sorted from blood, obtained in a trial of the OX40 agonist ivuxolimab. All receptors derive from an adult with an advanced solid tumor such as melanoma, head and neck, liver or kidney cancer. CDR3s include the opening cysteine and the closing phenylalanine or tryptophan. The D gene is left open where the match is weak. Expanded clones are given a class, and other clones once, few, many or no size at all.

size	J	V	D	CDR3	DNA
-	TRBJ2-1	TRBV9	TRBD2	CASSVEGGRGRGQFF	TGTGCCAGCAGCGTAGAGGGCGGGAGAGGGCGTGGGCAGTTCTTC
-	TRBJ2-3	TRBV28	TRBD2	CASSLLGLAGGPDTQYF	TGTGCCAGCAGTTTATTAGGCCTAGCGGGAGGGCCAGATACGCAGTATTTT
-	TRBJ2-1	TRBV4-3	TRBD2	CASSLQIWGTGGPGSEQFF	TGCGCCAGCAGCCTCCAGATCTGGGGTACGGGAGGTCCTGGGAGTGAGCAGTTCTTC
-	TRBJ2-1	TRBV7-9	-	CASSLVQVRYNEQFF	TGTGCCAGCAGCTTAGTTCAAGTCCGGTACAATGAGCAGTTCTTC
-	TRBJ2-3	TRBV7-6	TRBD2	CASSLGWGLAGLTDTQYF	TGTGCCAGCAGCTTAGGATGGGGACTAGCGGGTTTAACAGATACGCAGTATTTT
-	TRBJ2-3	TRBV9	TRBD1	CASSSGQVRDTQYF	TGTGCCAGCAGCTCGGGACAGGTGAGGGATACGCAGTATTTT
-	TRBJ1-2	TRBV6-1	-	CASSDQGEGYGYTF	TGTGCCAGCAGTGACCAAGGAGAGGGCTATGGCTACACCTTC
-	TRBJ2-4	TRBV7-9	TRBD2	CASGEGMNIQYF	TGTGCCAGCGGGGAGGGTATGAACATTCAGTACTTC
-	TRBJ1-3	TRBV9	-	CASSEGSGNTIYF	TGTGCCAGCAGCGAGGGGTCTGGAAACACCATATATTTT
-	TRBJ2-1	TRBV6-5	-	CASSYKWEQFF	TGTGCCAGCAGTTATAAGTGGGAGCAGTTCTTC
-	TRBJ2-6	TRBV7-9	TRBD2	CASSLGLAGAGANVLTF	TGTGCCAGCAGCTTAGGACTAGCGGGCGCTGGGGCCAACGTCCTGACTTTC
-	TRBJ2-2	TRBV11-2	TRBD1	CASRHRDRDTGELFF	TGTGCCAGCAGGCACCGGGACAGAGACACCGGGGAGCTGTTTTTT
-	TRBJ1-5	TRBV19	TRBD1	CASNHRGSNQPQHF	TGTGCCAGTAATCACAGGGGAAGCAATCAGCCCCAGCATTTT
-	TRBJ2-1	TRBV7-3	TRBD2	CASSSLAGGPNEQFF	TGTGCCAGCAGCTCCCTAGCGGGAGGGCCGAATGAGCAGTTCTTC
-	TRBJ1-5	TRBV5-8	-	CASSLEIGGRGQPQHF	TGTGCCAGCAGCTTGGAAATCGGGGGACGTGGTCAGCCCCAGCATTTT
-	TRBJ2-7	TRBV28	TRBD2	CASSPTPGLVWREYEQYF	TGTGCCAGCAGCCCCACCCCGGGACTAGTTTGGAGAGAATACGAGCAGTACTTC
-	TRBJ1-5	TRBV6-5	-	CASSSFGAGQPQHF	TGTGCCAGCAGCTCCTTTGGGGCCGGACAGCCCCAGCATTTT
-	TRBJ2-1	TRBV5-5	-	CASSHTEEQFF	TGTGCCAGCAGCCATACCGAGGAGCAGTTCTTC
-	TRBJ2-1	TRBV27	-	CASSFGNEQFF	TGTGCCAGCAGTTTTGGGAATGAGCAGTTCTTC
-	TRBJ1-1	TRBV6-1	-	CASLTGNTEAFF	TGTGCCAGTCTGACAGGGAACACTGAAGCTTTCTTT
-	TRBJ2-3	TRBV18	-	CASSPTPVGTDTQYF	TGTGCCAGCTCACCCACACCTGTGGGGACAGATACGCAGTATTTT
-	TRBJ2-3	TRBV7-9	TRBD2	CASSLILAGGYTDTQYF	TGTGCCAGCAGCTTAATACTAGCGGGAGGTTACACAGATACGCAGTATTTT
-	TRBJ1-2	TRBV19	-	CASSSPRGGYYGYTF	TGTGCCAGTAGTAGCCCGCGGGGGGGGTACTATGGCTACACCTTC
-	TRBJ2-5	TRBV11-2	-	CASSLRGLGETQYF	TGTGCCAGCAGCTTGCGGGGGCTTGGAGAGACCCAGTACTTC
-	TRBJ2-6	TRBV7-9	-	CASSLVTGSGSGANVLTF	TGTGCCAGCAGCTTAGTGACAGGCTCTGGCTCTGGGGCCAACGTCCTGACTTTC
-	TRBJ2-3	TRBV11-2	TRBD2	CASSLGGRGTDTQYF	TGTGCCAGCAGCTTAGGCGGGAGGGGCACAGATACGCAGTATTTT
-	TRBJ2-7	TRBV6-5	TRBD2	CASSPGTSYYEQYF	TGTGCCAGCAGTCCCGGGACTAGCTACTACGAGCAGTACTTC
few	TRBJ2-2	TRBV5-1	-	CASRPGRPTGELFF	TGCGCCAGCAGACCGGGGAGGCCCACCGGGGAGCTGTTTTTT
once	TRBJ1-1	TRBV5-1	-	CASSLNSIGENTEAFF	TGCGCCAGCAGCTTGAACTCAATTGGGGAAAACACTGAAGCTTTCTTT
-	TRBJ2-3	TRBV5-1	-	CASSFGLASGTDTQYF	TGCGCCAGCAGCTTTGGGTTGGCTAGCGGCACAGATACGCAGTATTTT
-	TRBJ2-1	TRBV14	TRBD2	CASRGTSGSIEQFF	TGTGCCAGCAGAGGGACTAGCGGGAGTATTGAGCAGTTCTTC
-	TRBJ1-5	TRBV10-2	-	CASGRFQPQHF	TGCGCCAGTGGACGGTTTCAGCCCCAGCATTTT
-	TRBJ2-3	TRBV7-8	-	CASSTQGKMALRDTQYF	TGTGCCAGCAGCACCCAGGGAAAGATGGCCCTAAGGGATACGCAGTATTTT
-	TRBJ1-5	TRBV6-6	TRBD1	CASSYRDRGGQPQHF	TGTGCCAGCAGTTACCGGGACAGGGGAGGGCAGCCCCAGCATTTT
-	TRBJ1-2	TRBV29-1	-	CSVEGGPYGYTF	TGCAGCGTTGAGGGGGGTCCCTATGGCTACACCTTC
-	TRBJ2-3	TRBV11-2	TRBD2	CASSSGLAGPRGDTQYF	TGTGCCAGCAGCTCGGGACTAGCGGGACCACGGGGAGATACGCAGTATTTT
-	TRBJ2-7	TRBV6-1	TRBD2	CASSEGGGSYEQYF	TGTGCCAGCAGTGAAGGCGGGGGCTCCTACGAGCAGTACTTC
-	TRBJ1-3	TRBV4-3	-	CASSQDRTAGNTIYF	TGCGCCAGCAGCCAAGATCGGACAGCCGGAAACACCATATATTTT
-	TRBJ2-1	TRBV7-9	TRBD1	CASSLKDSRGYEQFF	TGTGCCAGCAGCTTAAAGGACTCCAGGGGGTATGAGCAGTTCTTC
-	TRBJ2-3	TRBV7-9	TRBD2	CASSLELAGGSDTQYF	TGTGCCAGCAGCTTAGAACTAGCGGGAGGTTCCGATACGCAGTATTTT
once	TRBJ2-3	TRBV18	TRBD2	CASSDPETPGLAGGLGTDTQYF	TGTGCCAGCTCAGACCCCGAGACGCCCGGACTAGCGGGAGGATTAGGCACAGATACGCAGTATTTT
-	TRBJ1-1	TRBV19	-	CASQSITSTEAFF	TGTGCCAGCCAGAGTATAACCTCGACTGAAGCTTTCTTT
-	TRBJ1-2	TRBV2	-	CASSVPGGYTF	TGTGCCAGCAGTGTTCCAGGGGGCTACACCTTC
-	TRBJ2-3	TRBV11-2	TRBD2	CASSPGTSGRPTDTQYF	TGTGCCAGCAGCCCTGGGACTAGCGGGAGACCCACAGATACGCAGTATTTT
-	TRBJ2-3	TRBV7-9	-	CASSPPGSVDTQYF	TGTGCCAGCAGCCCCCCTGGCAGCGTTGATACGCAGTATTTT
-	TRBJ2-3	TRBV7-3	TRBD2	CASSFSGRMDTQYF	TGTGCCAGCAGCTTTAGCGGGAGGATGGATACGCAGTATTTT
-	TRBJ2-4	TRBV6-1	-	CASIGDRLAKNIQYF	TGTGCCAGCATTGGTGACAGATTAGCCAAAAACATTCAGTACTTC
-	TRBJ2-3	TRBV7-7	-	CASSLGQGAPLSTDTQYF	TGTGCTAGCAGCTTAGGGCAGGGAGCCCCCCTGAGCACAGATACGCAGTATTTT
-	TRBJ2-1	TRBV14	-	CASSPPVWRAAYNEQFF	TGTGCCAGCAGCCCCCCAGTATGGCGGGCCGCCTACAATGAGCAGTTCTTC